This TCR beta chain was sequenced in a study of T cells after yellow fever vaccination. Germline V gene data show CDR1 as LGHNT and CDR2 as FRNRAP. The ends were cut back, 0 bases at V and 5 bases at J, with 10 bases in the middle. There are 14 residues in the CDR3. This clonotype showed up many times. What it binds is not known. Researchers made TCR cDNA using 5'RACE template switching, and this step added a universal primer site and UMIs. TCRdb re-analysed the 5' RACE reads in MiXCR, keeping a single row per CDR3 protein. This sample has 60,000 to 85,000 distinct CDR3 sequences, with over 6.5% found just once. Study conclusions and caveats: Peaking faster, on day 5 versus 15, the secondary response was nonetheless weaker. Clones from primary vaccination mostly reappeared after the booster (about 97% CD4, around 90% CD8). Any FACS-sorted repertoire could hold abundant clonotypes that contaminate it from the bulk population.

This receptor was identified in a man aged 18-30 years who received the YFV17D yellow fever vaccine. The sample here was CD8+ T cells sorted from PBMCs, taken around 45 days after the first yellow fever vaccination. This sequence joins TRBV12-5 and TRBJ1-2; D not resolved. The CDR3, as DNA: TGTGCTAGTGGTTTGGTAATGACGGGATATGGCTACACCTTC. This gives the protein CASGLVMTGYGYTF.